This passage covers 25 T cell receptor beta chains from one sample sequenced in a study of T cell responses to AZD1222 COVID-19 vaccine. Sequencing used immunoSEQ multiplex PCR; TCRdb keeps in-frame clones, though not all of them. This table has around 130,000 clones, approximately 90% appearing once. The sample in question was peripheral blood, obtained 28 days after the second AZD1222 dose. The receptors come from an adult who received the AZD1222 COVID-19 vaccine.

V is TRBV29-1 and J is TRBJ1-4, with D possibly matching TRBD1 (5 bases). The CDR3 spans 14 residues. Germline values: CDR1 SQVTM, CDR2 ANQGSEA. V was clipped by 6 bases and J by 7 bases, with 18 bases between them. In DNA, the CDR3 is TGCAGCGTCTCGTGGGACCCGGCGGGTGAAAAACTGTTTTTT. Its translation is CSVSWDPAGEKLFF.

This clone was seen just once. This chain joins TRBV18 and TRBJ2-5, with D perhaps matching TRBD2 (6 bases). Germline CDR1 and CDR2: KGHSH and LQKENI. Trimming took off 1 base at V and 2 bases at J, with 8 bases between the two ends. CDR3 length: 14 amino acids. In nucleotides, the CDR3 is TGTGCCAGCTCACCACAGAGCGGGCAAGAGACCCAGTACTTC. It codes for CASSPQSGQETQYF.

V usage is TRBV18 and J usage is TRBJ1-6; no reliable D call. Trimming removed 3 bases from V and 7 bases from J, with 4 bases in between. This CDR3 spans 12 amino acids. Germline lookup yields CDR1 KGHSH and CDR2 LQKENI. The CDR3 loop reads CASSPGNSPLHF. In DNA, the CDR3 is TGTGCCAGCTCACCGGGGAATTCACCCCTCCACTTT. Supplemented by reference TRBV18 and TRBJ1-6, the full variable domain reads NAGVMQNPRHLVRRRGQEARLRCSPMKGHSHVYWYRQLPEEGLKFMVYLQKENIIDESGMPKERFSAEFPKEGPSILRIQQVVRGDSAAYFCASSPGNSPLHFGNGTRLTVT.

This chain joins TRBV29-1 and TRBJ2-5, with a tentative D call TRBD1 (5 bases). CDR1 is SQVTM and CDR2 is ANQGSEA in the germline V gene. The CDR3 is 12 amino acids. Trimming shortened V by 8 bases and J by 9 bases, and 19 bases separated the two germline ends. Here the CDR3 DNA reads TGCAGCTCCCAGGGCCAGCTAGGGGCCCAGTACTTC. Translated, it gives CSSQGQLGAQYF.

V usage is TRBV9 and J usage is TRBJ1-3; D is undetermined. The CDR3 contains 15 residues. V was trimmed by 0 bases and J by 4 bases, leaving 11 bases between them. CDR1 is SGDLS and CDR2 is YYNGEE in the germline V gene. CDR3 coding DNA: TGTGCCAGCAGCGTAGATTCTCGGCCCGGAAACACCATATATTTT. Translating gives CASSVDSRPGNTIYF. Filled out from reference TRBV9 and TRBJ1-3, the complete variable domain reads DSGVTQTPKHLITATGQRVTLRCSPRSGDLSVYWYQQSLDQGLQFLIQYYNGEERAKGNILERFSAQQFPDLHSELNLSSLELGDSALYFCASSVDSRPGNTIYFGEGSWLTVV.

The chain combines TRBV27 with TRBJ2-5; weak D call: TRBD2 (7 bases). The CDR3 has 16 amino acids. The germline CDR1 and CDR2 sequences are MNHEY and SMNVEV (reference sequence). V lost 6 bases and J lost 1, with 18 bases in between. CDR3 loop: CASSLGGAGLQETQYF. The CDR3 DNA sequence: TGTGCCAGCAGCCTTGGGGGGGCTGGACTCCAAGAGACCCAGTACTTC.

This chain joins TRBV9 and TRBJ2-1, with D uncertain. The CDR3 covers 13 residues. The germline V and J ends were trimmed by 0 bases and 9 bases, with 10 bases remaining between them. The germline V gene has CDR1 SGDLS and CDR2 YYNGEE. As DNA, the CDR3 is TGTGCCAGCAGCGTAGTTGGCCGTGGTGAGCAGTTCTTC. It yields the protein CASSVVGRGEQFF.

The rearrangement uses TRBV9 and TRBJ2-7; 7 nucleotides match TRBD1. There are 19 residues in the CDR3. The V gene's germline CDR1 is SGDLS and CDR2 YYNGEE. Trimming cost V 0 bases and J 0 bases; bases outside gene matches: 15. CDR3: CASSVADPFESGGSYEQYF. The CDR3 DNA sequence: TGTGCCAGCAGCGTAGCCGACCCTTTCGAGTCAGGGGGCTCCTACGAGCAGTACTTC.

In its sample, this clone was seen a few times. This chain links TRBV16 with TRBJ1-6, with 8 bases fitting TRBD1. Germline V lookup: CDR1 KGHSY, CDR2 FQNENV. The CDR3 spans 17 residues. V was clipped by 3 bases and J by 6 bases; unmatched bases: 10. Here the CDR3 DNA reads TGTGCCAGCAGCCATCAACACAGGGGGTTTGGTAATTCACCCCTCCACTTT. Protein sequence: CASSHQHRGFGNSPLHF.

This sequence joins TRBV9 and TRBJ1-2; D gene unclear. V gave up 0 bases and J gave up 0 bases, with 3 bases separating them. The CDR3 length is 13 residues. Germline assignment: CDR1 SGDLS and CDR2 YYNGEE. The CDR3 region has the DNA TGTGCCAGCAGCGTAGACACTAACTATGGCTACACCTTC. This translates into CASSVDTNYGYTF. The whole variable domain, remainder taken from reference TRBV9 and TRBJ1-2, is DSGVTQTPKHLITATGQRVTLRCSPRSGDLSVYWYQQSLDQGLQFLIQYYNGEERAKGNILERFSAQQFPDLHSELNLSSLELGDSALYFCASSVDTNYGYTFGSGTRLTVV.

The chain employs TRBV2 and TRBJ1-2, with a tentative D call TRBD1 (5 bases). Per germline, CDR1 SNHLY and CDR2 FYNNEI. This CDR3 region has 14 residues. The V and J ends lost 4 bases and 3 bases respectively, with 12 bases between them. CDR3 region: CASSGSGTDYGYTF. CDR3 bases: TGTGCCAGCAGTGGCTCCGGGACGGACTATGGCTACACCTTC.

The CDR3 is CASSLGRTPDYEQYF. DNA for the CDR3: TGTGCCAGCTCACTGGGTCGGACACCGGACTACGAGCAGTACTTC. V gene TRBV18 combines with J gene TRBJ2-7; D possibly corresponds to TRBD1 (5 bases). The V and J ends lost 4 bases and 3 bases respectively, with 16 bases between them. The germline V gene has CDR1 KGHSH and CDR2 LQKENI. The CDR3 sequence is 15 residues long.

The J gene is TRBJ2-3, the V gene TRBV3-1 (or the pseudogene TRBV3-2), with 15 bases lining up with TRBD2. Germline CDR1 is LGHDT and CDR2 is YNNKEL (reference sequence). The CDR3 is 16 amino acids. The V and J ends lost 1 base and 7 bases, in that order; junction bases with no gene match: 3. Written as DNA, the CDR3 is TGTGCCAGCAGCCAAGGGACTAGCGGGGGGGCTAATACGCAGTATTTT. Its protein product is CASSQGTSGGANTQYF.

The chain links TRBV11-2 to TRBJ2-7; 11 bases line up with TRBD1. Germline lookup yields CDR1 SGHAT and CDR2 FQNNGV. Losses at the gene ends were 1 base for V and 4 bases for J; bases not matched to a gene: 6. The CDR3 has 16 residues. This CDR3 is CASSLVGGQGGYEQYF. Here the CDR3 DNA reads TGTGCCAGCAGCTTAGTTGGGGGACAGGGGGGTTACGAGCAGTACTTC.

This chain links TRBV5-1 with TRBJ1-2, with TRBD1 identical over 8 bases. There are 14 residues in the CDR3. Per the germline V gene, CDR1 is SGHRS and CDR2 is YFSETQ. Trimming removed 4 bases from V and 7 bases from J; junction bases left unmatched: 9. This chain's CDR3 is CASSGQGAKGGYTF. The CDR3 region has the DNA TGCGCCAGCAGCGGTCAGGGGGCGAAGGGTGGCTACACCTTC.

There are a few counts of this clone. The V gene is TRBV19, the J gene TRBJ2-1; D is unresolved. Trimming cost V 3 bases and J 7 bases, with 7 bases left between them. CDR3 length equals 12 residues. In germline, CDR1 is LNHDA, CDR2 SQIVND (reference sequence). CDR3: CASSMKRNEQFF. The CDR3 DNA is TGTGCCAGTAGTATGAAAAGAAATGAGCAGTTCTTC.

V and J are TRBV2 and TRBJ2-1; D might be TRBD2 (5 bases). CDR1 and CDR2 from the germline V gene are SNHLY and FYNNEI. The CDR3 sequence is 13 residues long. V was shortened by 6 bases and J by 5 bases, with 11 bases between the two germline ends. CDR3 loop: CASSPRVNNEQFF. The CDR3 nucleotides read TGTGCCAGCAGCCCGAGGGTAAACAATGAGCAGTTCTTC.

The chain uses TRBV7-3 and TRBJ2-5; 7 positions agree with TRBD2. Germline lookup yields CDR1 SGHTA and CDR2 FQGTGA. The CDR3 is 14 residues long. The V segment lost 2 bases and the J segment 2 bases; nucleotides outside the gene matches: 2. CDR3 loop: CASSLGRGQETQYF. CDR3 DNA: TGTGCCAGCAGCTTAGGGAGGGGACAAGAGACCCAGTACTTC.

The rearrangement joins TRBV9 to TRBJ2-3, with 10 bases fitting TRBD2. The CDR3 sequence is 17 residues long. Per germline, CDR1 SGDLS and CDR2 YYNGEE. After removal of 4 bases from V and 2 bases from J, the junction contained 10 bases not matched to a gene. The CDR3 loop reads CASSLRSSGGATDTQYF. The CDR3, as DNA: TGTGCCAGCAGCCTCAGGTCGAGCGGGGGGGCCACAGATACGCAGTATTTT.

The chain links TRBV30 to TRBJ2-5; D tentatively fits TRBD1 or TRBD2 (5 bases each). The CDR3 sequence is 15 residues long. Germline V gives CDR1 GTSNPN, CDR2 SVGIG (reference sequence). The V gene lost 0 bases and the J gene lost 2 bases, with 13 bases spanning the gap. In DNA, the CDR3 is TGTGCCTGGAGTGTTCCGGGACGGAATCAAGAGACCCAGTACTTC. Translating it yields CAWSVPGRNQETQYF. Combining the CDR3 with reference TRBV30 and TRBJ2-5 gives the whole variable domain SQTIHQWPATLVQPVGSPLSLECTVEGTSNPNLYWYRQAAGRGLQLLFYSVGIGQISSEVPQNLSASRPQDRQFILSSKKLLLSDSGFYLCAWSVPGRNQETQYFGPGTRLLVL.

The genes are TRBV28 and TRBJ1-5; the D gene is possibly TRBD1 (6 bases). V lost 2 bases to trimming and J lost 6 bases, with 11 bases between them. Germline CDR1 MDHEN, CDR2 SYDVKM. The CDR3 is 14 amino acids. CDR3 region: CASSLLGAGQPQHF. Here the CDR3 DNA reads TGTGCCAGCAGTTTACTGGGGGCTGGTCAGCCCCAGCATTTT.

In this sample, this clone turned up once. Other DNA sequences within the sample encode an identical CDR3. This rearrangement joins TRBV6-2 or TRBV6-3 to TRBJ1-6, with 10 nucleotides matching TRBD1. The CDR3 runs 15 residues. Unmatched junction bases numbered 4, after V lost 2 bases and J lost 9 bases. Germline lookup yields CDR1 MNHEY and CDR2 SVGEGT. The CDR3 loop is CASSYPGQGVSPLHF. DNA for the CDR3: TGTGCCAGCAGTTACCCAGGACAGGGGGTTTCACCCCTCCACTTT.

The chain joins TRBV13 to TRBJ2-3, with 7 bases that match TRBD2. The germline gives CDR1 PRHDT, CDR2 FYEKMQ (reference sequence). Unmatched junction bases numbered 11, after V lost 11 bases and J lost 3 bases. This CDR3 has 14 residues. CDR3 in amino acids: CAQSRRGETDTQYF. For the CDR3, the DNA is TGTGCCCAATCGAGACGGGGGGAAACAGATACGCAGTATTTT. The complete variable domain, with remaining parts taken from reference TRBV13 and TRBJ2-3, reads AAGVIQSPRHLIKEKRETATLKCYPIPRHDTVYWYQQGPGQDPQFLISFYEKMQSDKGSIPDRFSAQQFSDYHSELNMSSLELGDSALYFCAQSRRGETDTQYFGPGTRLTVL.

The CDR3 DNA reads TGTGCCAGCAGCAAAGAGACAGCTGAAGCTTTCTTT. This codes for CASSKETAEAFF. This chain uses TRBV7-2 with TRBJ1-1, with D perhaps TRBD1 (5 bases). The CDR3 loop spans 12 amino acids. Trimming stripped 5 bases from V and 6 bases from J, with 10 bases between. CDR1 and CDR2 (germline): SGHTA, FQGNSA.

The chain couples TRBV5-1 to TRBJ2-3; D possibly corresponds to TRBD2 (5 bases). With 0 bases removed from V and 4 bases from J, the gap between germline ends came to 12 bases. The germline CDR1 and CDR2 sequences are SGHRS and YFSETQ. The CDR3 sequence is 15 residues long. The CDR3 loop reads CASSLVSSGADTQYF. CDR3 sequence (DNA): TGCGCCAGCAGCTTGGTCAGCAGCGGCGCAGATACGCAGTATTTT.